A selection of T cell receptor beta chains follows, all from one sample in a study of blood T cell repertoires in COVID-19. Sequencing was performed with immunoSEQ multiplex PCR; in TCRdb, only in-frame clones are kept and a portion is missing. Among 84,000 or so clones listed, over 70% were seen once. Sample: peripheral blood. The receptors were gathered from a human donor in a cohort sampled during active COVID-19. Both conserved end residues are part of each CDR3. A D gene is named only where the DNA matches it firmly. Size values are once, few and many counts, or a class for expanded clones, and some rows have none.

j_gene	abundance	v_gene	d_gene	CDR3aa	CDR3nt
TRBJ2-5	.	TRBV7-2	TRBD2	CASSPGTSAFKETQYF	TGTGCCAGCAGCCCTGGGACTAGCGCTTTTAAAGAGACCCAGTACTTC
TRBJ2-7	.	TRBV7-2	TRBD1	CATSWTGGAGEQYF	TGTGCCACCAGCTGGACAGGGGGCGCGGGGGAGCAGTACTTC
TRBJ2-2	.	TRBV5-1	.	CASSPRAGSGTGELFF	TGCGCCAGCAGCCCGAGGGCGGGGTCGGGGACCGGGGAGCTGTTTTTT
TRBJ1-2	few	TRBV29-1	.	CSVEDDRFYGYTF	TGCAGCGTTGAGGACGACAGATTCTATGGCTACACCTTC
TRBJ1-1	.	TRBV18	TRBD1	CASSQVGQGHTEAFF	TGTGCCAGCTCCCAGGTCGGACAGGGCCACACTGAAGCTTTCTTT
TRBJ2-2	few	TRBV11-2	TRBD2	CASSTGGSTGELFF	TGTGCCAGCAGCACGGGAGGGTCCACCGGGGAGCTGTTTTTT
TRBJ1-1	few	TRBV5-1	TRBD1	CASSDRGLNTEAFF	TGCGCCAGCAGCGACAGGGGATTGAACACTGAAGCTTTCTTT
TRBJ1-1	.	TRBV6-5	TRBD1	CASSSGQGGGTEAFF	TGTGCCAGCAGTTCAGGACAGGGCGGGGGTACTGAAGCTTTCTTT
TRBJ2-1	once	TRBV19	TRBD2	CASSNGGDYNEQFF	TGTGCCAGTAGTAATGGGGGGGATTACAATGAGCAGTTCTTC
TRBJ2-7	.	TRBV5-1	TRBD1	CASSLGDSVYEQYF	TGCGCCAGCAGCTTGGGGGACAGCGTCTACGAGCAGTACTTC
TRBJ2-1	few	TRBV7-9	.	CASSLISAGEQFF	TGTGCCAGCAGCCTTATAAGTGCGGGTGAGCAGTTCTTC
TRBJ2-1	.	TRBV18	TRBD1	CASSLTGDNEQFF	TGTGCCAGCTCCCTCACAGGGGACAATGAGCAGTTCTTC
TRBJ1-1	.	TRBV11-2	.	CASSLSDTEAFF	TGTGCCAGCAGCTTATCGGACACTGAAGCTTTCTTT
TRBJ1-6	few	TRBV24-1	.	CATSDPRRGPNSPLHF	TGTGCCACCAGTGACCCCCGGAGGGGCCCTAATTCACCCCTCCACTTT
TRBJ2-1	.	TRBV18	.	CASSPRPRSSYNEQFF	TGTGCCAGCTCACCTCGCCCCCGGAGCTCCTACAATGAGCAGTTCTTC
TRBJ1-6	.	TRBV11-3	TRBD1	CASSVRGLAYNSPLHF	TGTGCCAGCAGCGTAAGGGGGCTCGCTTATAATTCACCCCTCCACTTT
TRBJ2-7	.	TRBV28	.	CASSPLRSYSYEQYF	TGTGCCAGCAGCCCTCTCAGGTCCTACTCCTACGAGCAGTACTTC
TRBJ1-5	.	TRBV6-5	TRBD1	CASSYGQAQPQHF	TGTGCCAGCAGTTACGGACAGGCTCAGCCCCAGCATTTT
TRBJ1-1	.	TRBV6-5	.	CASRADRRYTEAFF	TGTGCCAGCAGAGCCGACAGGCGCTACACTGAAGCTTTCTTT
TRBJ1-1	.	TRBV10-3	TRBD1	CAIMGQGGNTEAFF	TGTGCCATCATGGGACAGGGTGGGAACACTGAAGCTTTCTTT
TRBJ2-3	.	TRBV14	TRBD1	CASSHLPGGANTQYF	TGTGCCAGCAGCCACCTCCCAGGGGGCGCGAATACGCAGTATTTT
TRBJ1-4	.	TRBV28	.	CASSRTQGYFEKLFF	TGTGCCAGCAGCCGGACGCAGGGGTATTTTGAAAAACTGTTTTTT
TRBJ2-5	.	TRBV5-1	.	CASSLAGGEETQYF	TGCGCCAGCAGCTTGGCCGGAGGGGAAGAGACCCAGTACTTC
TRBJ2-5	.	TRBV5-1	TRBD1	CASSRGQLTQETQYF	TGCGCCAGCAGCAGGGGACAGTTGACCCAAGAGACCCAGTACTTC
TRBJ2-7	few	TRBV2	.	CASTETGHPYEQYF	TGTGCCAGCACCGAGACCGGACACCCCTACGAGCAGTACTTC
TRBJ2-7	few	TRBV2	.	CASSEGGAVYEQYF	TGTGCCAGCAGTGAAGGTGGAGCGGTCTACGAGCAGTACTTC